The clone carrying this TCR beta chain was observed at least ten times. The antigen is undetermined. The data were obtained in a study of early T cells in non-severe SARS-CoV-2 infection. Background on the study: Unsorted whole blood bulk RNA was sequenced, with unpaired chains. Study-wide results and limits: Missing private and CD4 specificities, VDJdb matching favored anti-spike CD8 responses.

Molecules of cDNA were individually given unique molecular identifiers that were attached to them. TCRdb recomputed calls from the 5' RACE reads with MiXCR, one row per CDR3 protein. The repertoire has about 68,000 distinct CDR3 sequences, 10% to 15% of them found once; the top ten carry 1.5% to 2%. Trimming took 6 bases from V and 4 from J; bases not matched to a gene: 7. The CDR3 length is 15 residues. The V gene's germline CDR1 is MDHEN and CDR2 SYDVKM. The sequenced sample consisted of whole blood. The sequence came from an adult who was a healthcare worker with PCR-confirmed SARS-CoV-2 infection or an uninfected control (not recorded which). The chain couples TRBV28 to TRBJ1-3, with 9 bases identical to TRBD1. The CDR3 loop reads CASRLQGASGNTIYF. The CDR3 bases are TGTGCCAGCAGATTACAGGGGGCGTCAGGAAACACCATATATTTT.